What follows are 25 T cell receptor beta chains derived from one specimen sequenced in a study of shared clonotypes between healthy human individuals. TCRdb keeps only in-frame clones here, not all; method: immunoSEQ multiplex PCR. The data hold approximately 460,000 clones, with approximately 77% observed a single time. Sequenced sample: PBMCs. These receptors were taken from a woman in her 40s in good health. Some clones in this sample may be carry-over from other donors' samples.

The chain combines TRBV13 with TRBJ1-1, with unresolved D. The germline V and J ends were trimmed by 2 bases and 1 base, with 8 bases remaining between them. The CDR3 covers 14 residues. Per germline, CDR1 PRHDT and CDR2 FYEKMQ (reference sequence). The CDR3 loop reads CASSLRGSNTEAFF. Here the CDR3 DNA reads TGTGCCAGCAGCTTAAGAGGGTCGAACACTGAAGCTTTCTTT. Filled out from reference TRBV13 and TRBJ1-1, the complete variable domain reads AAGVIQSPRHLIKEKRETATLKCYPIPRHDTVYWYQQGPGQDPQFLISFYEKMQSDKGSIPDRFSAQQFSDYHSELNMSSLELGDSALYFCASSLRGSNTEAFFGQGTRLTVV.

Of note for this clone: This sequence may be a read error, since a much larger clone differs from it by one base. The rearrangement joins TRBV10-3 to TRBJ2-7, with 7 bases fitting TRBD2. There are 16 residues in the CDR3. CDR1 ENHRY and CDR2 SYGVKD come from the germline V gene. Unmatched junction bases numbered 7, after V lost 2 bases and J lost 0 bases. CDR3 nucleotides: TGTGCCATCAGTGAGCCGACAGCGGGGAGCTCCTACGAGCAGTACTTC. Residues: CAISEPTAGSSYEQYF.

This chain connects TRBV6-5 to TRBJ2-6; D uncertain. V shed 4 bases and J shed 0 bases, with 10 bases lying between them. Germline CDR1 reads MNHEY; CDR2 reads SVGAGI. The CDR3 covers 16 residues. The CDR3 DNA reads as TGTGCCAGCAGTTCCCCTAGGGTCTCTGGGGCCAACGTCCTGACTTTC. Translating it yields CASSSPRVSGANVLTF.

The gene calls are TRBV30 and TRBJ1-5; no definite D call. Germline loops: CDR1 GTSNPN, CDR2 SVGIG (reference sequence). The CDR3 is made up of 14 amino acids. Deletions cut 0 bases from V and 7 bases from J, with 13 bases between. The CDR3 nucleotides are TGTGCCTGGAGTGTTTCGGCAGTGGTCCAGCCCCAGCATTTT. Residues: CAWSVSAVVQPQHF.

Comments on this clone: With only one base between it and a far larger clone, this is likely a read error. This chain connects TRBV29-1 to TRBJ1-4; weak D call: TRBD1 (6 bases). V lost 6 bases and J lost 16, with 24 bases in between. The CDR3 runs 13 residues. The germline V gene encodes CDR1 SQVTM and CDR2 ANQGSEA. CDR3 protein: CSVLGFSDWDKFF. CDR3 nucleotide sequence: TGCAGCGTCTTGGGGTTCAGTGACTGGGACAAGTTTTTT.

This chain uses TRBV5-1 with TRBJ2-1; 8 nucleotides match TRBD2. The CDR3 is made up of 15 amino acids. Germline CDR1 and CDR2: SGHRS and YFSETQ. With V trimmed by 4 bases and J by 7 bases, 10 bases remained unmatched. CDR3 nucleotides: TGCGCCAGCAGCAACCAGGCGGGAGGAAGGAATGAGCAGTTCTTC. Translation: CASSNQAGGRNEQFF.

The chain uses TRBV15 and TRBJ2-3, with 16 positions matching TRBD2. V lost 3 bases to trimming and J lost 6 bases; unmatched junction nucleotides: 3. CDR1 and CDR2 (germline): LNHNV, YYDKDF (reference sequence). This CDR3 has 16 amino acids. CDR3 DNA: TGTGCCACCAGCAGGGGACTAGCGGGAGGGGACGATACGCAGTATTTT. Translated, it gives CATSRGLAGGDDTQYF.

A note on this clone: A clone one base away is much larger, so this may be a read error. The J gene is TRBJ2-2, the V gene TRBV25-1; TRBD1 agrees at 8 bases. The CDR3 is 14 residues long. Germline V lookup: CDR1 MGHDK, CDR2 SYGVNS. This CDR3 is CASGDRMNIGELFF. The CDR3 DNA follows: TGTGCCAGCGGGGACAGGATGAACATCGGGGAGCTGTTTTTT.

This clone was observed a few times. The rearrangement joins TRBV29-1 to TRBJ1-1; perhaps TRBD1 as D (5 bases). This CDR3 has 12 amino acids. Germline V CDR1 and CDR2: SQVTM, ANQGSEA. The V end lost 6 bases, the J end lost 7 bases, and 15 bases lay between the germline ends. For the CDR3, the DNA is TGCAGCGTCTCTGGGGGGGGTCTTGAAGCTTTCTTT. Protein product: CSVSGGGLEAFF.

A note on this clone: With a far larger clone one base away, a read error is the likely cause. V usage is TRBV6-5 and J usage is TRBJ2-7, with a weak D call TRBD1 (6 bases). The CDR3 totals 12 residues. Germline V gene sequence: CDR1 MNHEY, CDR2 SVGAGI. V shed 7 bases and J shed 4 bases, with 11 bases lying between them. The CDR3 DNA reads TGTGCCAGCAAGAGGACAGATTACGAGCAGTACTTC. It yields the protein CASKRTDYEQYF.

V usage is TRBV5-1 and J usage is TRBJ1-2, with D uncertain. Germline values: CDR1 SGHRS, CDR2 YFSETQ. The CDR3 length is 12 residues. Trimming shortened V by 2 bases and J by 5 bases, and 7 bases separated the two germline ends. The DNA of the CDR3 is TGCGCCAGCAGCTTAGGAGAATATGGCTACACCTTC. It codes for CASSLGEYGYTF.

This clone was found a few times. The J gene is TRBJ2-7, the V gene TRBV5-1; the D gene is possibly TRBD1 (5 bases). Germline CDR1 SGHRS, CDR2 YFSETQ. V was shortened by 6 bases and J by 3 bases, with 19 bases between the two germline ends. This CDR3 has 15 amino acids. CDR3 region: CASKPIVSGFYEQYF. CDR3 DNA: TGCGCCAGCAAGCCTATAGTTTCAGGGTTCTACGAGCAGTACTTC.

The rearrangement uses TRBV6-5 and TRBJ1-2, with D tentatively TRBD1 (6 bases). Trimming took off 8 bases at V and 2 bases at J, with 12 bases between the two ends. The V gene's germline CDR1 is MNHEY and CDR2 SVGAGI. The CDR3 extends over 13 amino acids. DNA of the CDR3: TGTGCCAGCTGGGACAACCGAAACTATGGCTACACCTTC. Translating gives CASWDNRNYGYTF.

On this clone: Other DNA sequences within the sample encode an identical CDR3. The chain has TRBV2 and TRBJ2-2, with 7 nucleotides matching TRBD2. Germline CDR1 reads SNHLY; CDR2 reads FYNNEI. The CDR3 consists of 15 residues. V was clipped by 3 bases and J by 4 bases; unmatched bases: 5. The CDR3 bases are TGTGCCAGCAGTGATCGACTAGCCGGCACCGGGGAGCTGTTTTTT. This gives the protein CASSDRLAGTGELFF.

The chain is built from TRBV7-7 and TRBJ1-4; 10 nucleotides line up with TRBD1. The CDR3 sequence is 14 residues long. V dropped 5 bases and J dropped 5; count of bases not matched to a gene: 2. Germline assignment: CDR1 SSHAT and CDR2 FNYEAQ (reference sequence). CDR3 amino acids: CASSVGQGNEKLFF. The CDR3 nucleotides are TGTGCCAGCAGCGTGGGACAGGGGAATGAAAAACTGTTTTTT.

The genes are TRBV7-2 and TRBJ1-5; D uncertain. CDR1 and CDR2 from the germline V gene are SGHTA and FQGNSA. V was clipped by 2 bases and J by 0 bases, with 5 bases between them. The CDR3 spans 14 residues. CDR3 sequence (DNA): TGTGCCAGCAGCTTAATAGATAGCAATCAGCCCCAGCATTTT. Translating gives CASSLIDSNQPQHF.

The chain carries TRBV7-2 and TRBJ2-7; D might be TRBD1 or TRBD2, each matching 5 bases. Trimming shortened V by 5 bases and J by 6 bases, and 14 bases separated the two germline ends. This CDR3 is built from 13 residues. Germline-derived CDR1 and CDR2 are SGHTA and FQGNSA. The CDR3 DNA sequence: TGTGCCAGCAGCGGGACCATATTGGGCGAGCAGTACTTC. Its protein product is CASSGTILGEQYF.

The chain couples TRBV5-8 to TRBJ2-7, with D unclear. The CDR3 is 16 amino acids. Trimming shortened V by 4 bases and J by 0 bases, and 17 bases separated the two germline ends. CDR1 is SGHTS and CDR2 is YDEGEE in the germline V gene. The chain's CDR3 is CASSTPGRLASYEQYF. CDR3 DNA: TGTGCCAGCAGCACCCCGGGTAGGTTAGCCTCCTACGAGCAGTACTTC.

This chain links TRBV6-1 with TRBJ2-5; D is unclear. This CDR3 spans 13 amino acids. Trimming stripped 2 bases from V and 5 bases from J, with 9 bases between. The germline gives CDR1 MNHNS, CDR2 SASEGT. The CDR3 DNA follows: TGTGCCAGCAGTGAATCTAGGCGCGAGACCCAGTACTTC. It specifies CASSESRRETQYF.

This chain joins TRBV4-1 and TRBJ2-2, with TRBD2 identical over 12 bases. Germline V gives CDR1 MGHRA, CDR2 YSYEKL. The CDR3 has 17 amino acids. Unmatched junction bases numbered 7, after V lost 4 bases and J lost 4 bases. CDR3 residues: CASSPRLAGDGTGELFF. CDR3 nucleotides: TGCGCCAGCAGCCCCCGACTAGCGGGAGATGGCACCGGGGAGCTGTTTTTT.

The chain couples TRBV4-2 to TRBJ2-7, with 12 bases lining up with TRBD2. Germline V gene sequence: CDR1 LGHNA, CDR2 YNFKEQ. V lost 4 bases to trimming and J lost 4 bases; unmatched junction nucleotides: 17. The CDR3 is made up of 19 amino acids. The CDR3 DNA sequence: TGTGCCAGCAGCCCGCGCGGGCTAGCGGGAGGGCCACTGTTATACGAGCAGTACTTC. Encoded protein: CASSPRGLAGGPLLYEQYF.

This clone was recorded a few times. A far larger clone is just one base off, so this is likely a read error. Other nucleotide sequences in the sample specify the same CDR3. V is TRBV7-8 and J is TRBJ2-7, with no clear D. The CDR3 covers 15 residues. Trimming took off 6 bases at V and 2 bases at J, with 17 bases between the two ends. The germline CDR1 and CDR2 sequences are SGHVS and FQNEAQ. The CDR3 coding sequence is TGTGCCAGCAGTTTCCTCCGCTACTTACCCTACGAGCAGTACTTC. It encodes CASSFLRYLPYEQYF.

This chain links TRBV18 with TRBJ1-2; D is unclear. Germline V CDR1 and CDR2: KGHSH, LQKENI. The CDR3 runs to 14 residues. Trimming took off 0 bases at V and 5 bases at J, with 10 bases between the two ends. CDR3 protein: CASSPPAFPYGYTF. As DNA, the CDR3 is TGTGCCAGCTCACCACCAGCATTTCCGTATGGCTACACCTTC.

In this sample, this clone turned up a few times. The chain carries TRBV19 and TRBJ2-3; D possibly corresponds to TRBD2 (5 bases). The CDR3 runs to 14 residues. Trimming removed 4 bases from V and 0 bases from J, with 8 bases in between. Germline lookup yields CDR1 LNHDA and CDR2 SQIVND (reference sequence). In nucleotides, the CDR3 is TGTGCCAGTAGTACCGGACTGAGCACAGATACGCAGTATTTT. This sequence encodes CASSTGLSTDTQYF. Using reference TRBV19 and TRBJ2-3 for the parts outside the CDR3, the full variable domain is DGGITQSPKYLFRKEGQNVTLSCEQNLNHDAMYWYRQDPGQGLRLIYYSQIVNDFQKGDIAEGYSVSREKKESFPLTVTSAQKNPTAFYLCASSTGLSTDTQYFGPGTRLTVL.

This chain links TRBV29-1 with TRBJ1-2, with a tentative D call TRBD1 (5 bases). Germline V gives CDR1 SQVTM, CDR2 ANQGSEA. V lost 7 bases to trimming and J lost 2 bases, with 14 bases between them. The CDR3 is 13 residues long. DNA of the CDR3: TGCAGCGCCGCCCCGGGGGGGAACTATGGCTACACCTTC. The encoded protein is CSAAPGGNYGYTF.